The rows below give T cell receptor beta chains drawn from one sample of a study of blood T cells in healthy people across ages. TCRdb reprocessed the 5' RACE reads with MiXCR, giving one entry per CDR3 protein. Among just under 900,000 distinct CDR3 sequences listed, under 30% were seen once. Sequencing input: blood. The receptors shown here come from a woman older than 75 in good health. Both conserved end residues are part of each CDR3. D genes are given only for firm matches. Clone sizes are given selectively: once, few, many, or a class where the clone is expanded.

CDR3 protein,CDR3 DNA,J gene,D gene,V gene,clone size
CASSRSGNDYEQYF,TGTGCCAGCAGCCGCAGCGGGAACGACTACGAGCAGTACTTC,TRBJ2-7,TRBD2,TRBV7-2,few
CASSLGAVAEAFF,TGTGCCAGCAGCTTAGGGGCCGTCGCTGAAGCTTTCTTT,TRBJ1-1,.,TRBV7-9,many
CASSLALITDAQYF,TGTGCCAGCAGTTTAGCTCTCATCACAGATGCGCAGTATTTT,TRBJ2-3,.,TRBV12-3/TRBV12-4,once
CASSLGCGETQYF,TGTGCTAGCAGCTTAGGGTGCGGAGAGACCCAGTACTTC,TRBJ2-5,.,TRBV7-7,.
CAIAGFQETQYF,TGTGCCATCGCAGGATTCCAAGAGACCCAGTACTTC,TRBJ2-5,.,TRBV10-3,few
CASSITGPRSNEKLFF,TGTGCCAGCAGCATTACCGGGCCGCGGTCTAATGAAAAACTGTTTTTT,TRBJ1-4,.,TRBV7-2,.
CATSDFGANTQYF,TGTGCCACCAGTGATTTTGGGGCTAACACGCAGTATTTT,TRBJ2-3,.,TRBV24-1,.
CAISEISGNTINF,TGTGCCATCAGTGAAATTTCTGGAAACACCATAAATTTT,TRBJ1-3,.,TRBV10-3,once
CSASPLSGGANEQFF,TGCAGTGCTAGTCCCCTTAGCGGGGGGGCAAATGAGCAGTTCTTC,TRBJ2-1,TRBD2,TRBV20-1,once
CASRGEVYSPLHF,TGTGCCAGCAGAGGCGAGGTTTACTCACCCCTCCACTTT,TRBJ1-6,.,TRBV28,once
CASSPPKRGAYNEQYF,TGTGCCAGCTCACCACCGAAGCGGGGGGCCTACAATGAGCAGTACTTC,TRBJ2-7,TRBD2,TRBV18,.
CASSQDQGNNSPLHF,TGCGCCAGCAGCCAAGACCAGGGCAATAATTCACCCCTCCACTTT,TRBJ1-6,.,TRBV4-3,.
CASHKQGAKNIQYF,TGTGCCAGCCACAAACAGGGGGCCAAAAACATTCAGTACTTC,TRBJ2-4,TRBD1,TRBV6-5,.
CSAEGLEAEQYF,TGCAGTGCTGAGGGACTAGAGGCCGAGCAGTACTTC,TRBJ2-7,TRBD2,TRBV20-1,.
CASSYHTSGGLYEQYF,TGTGCCAGCAGTTACCATACTAGCGGGGGGCTCTACGAGCAGTACTTC,TRBJ2-7,TRBD2,TRBV6-5,many
CASLAGGSNTEAFF,TGTGCCAGCCTCGCGGGAGGCTCGAACACTGAAGCTTTCTTT,TRBJ1-1,.,TRBV6-6,.
CASSPFDYGYTF,TGTGCCAGCTCACCTTTTGACTATGGCTACACCTTC,TRBJ1-2,.,TRBV18,.
CATSRDLTTGTSNQPQHF,TGTGCCACCAGCAGAGATCTTACTACAGGGACGAGCAATCAGCCCCAGCATTTT,TRBJ1-5,.,TRBV15,few
CSARDPNHVGQGSYGYTF,TGCAGTGCTAGAGATCCAAATCATGTGGGACAGGGATCCTATGGCTACACCTTC,TRBJ1-2,TRBD1,TRBV20-1,.
CASSLRESYEQYF,TGTGCCAGCAGCTTAAGGGAGTCCTACGAGCAGTACTTC,TRBJ2-7,.,TRBV11-2,.
CASSLTRTVNEQFF,TGTGCCAGCAGTTTAACTCGGACAGTAAATGAGCAGTTCTTC,TRBJ2-1,.,TRBV12-3/TRBV12-4,many
CASSSNRQGSVQFF,TGTGCCAGCAGTTCCAACCGACAGGGAAGTGTGCAGTTCTTC,TRBJ2-1,TRBD1,TRBV6-2/TRBV6-3,many